The sequence of this T cell receptor beta chain was determined in a study of T cell responses to AZD1222 COVID-19 vaccine. Study findings and constraints: Only 5 or 6 people who got AZD1222 tested seropositive at baseline. Close to half of all spike-specific TCRs reportedly target regions of the variants that are unmutated. Females made up more of the donors, who were largely white British, and clonal diversity may have come out too low. Along spike, vaccine-associated CD4 TCRs were found throughout, with dominance at 160-218 and 743-854.

Points on this clone: Its antigen is not known.

Only in-frame clones appear in the TCRdb table, and some are missing; sequencing was by immunoSEQ multiplex PCR. The sample contains some 99,000 clones, about 88% of which appear only once. The starting material was peripheral blood, obtained 28 days after the second AZD1222 dose. This TCR was recovered from an adult who received the AZD1222 COVID-19 vaccine.

The CDR3 region is CATSIGTEAYGYTF. CDR3 coding DNA: TGTGCCACCAGCATCGGGACAGAGGCTTATGGCTACACCTTC. This chain connects TRBV15 to TRBJ1-2; 7 positions match TRBD1. Trimming cost V 4 bases and J 5 bases; bases outside gene matches: 7. Looked up from germline, CDR1 is LNHNV and CDR2 is YYDKDF (reference sequence). The length of the CDR3 is 14 residues.